A single sample is the source of the 15 T cell receptor beta chains below, sequenced in a study of blood T cell repertoires in COVID-19. The repertoire was sequenced with immunoSEQ multiplex PCR; TCRdb's copy has only in-frame clones and lacks some. Of roughly 170,000 clones listed, approximately 84% are singletons. The sequenced sample was peripheral blood. These receptors all stem from a human donor in a cohort sampled during active COVID-19.

This clone was found once. The chain combines TRBV7-8 with TRBJ2-7; unclear D gene. Germline V CDR1 and CDR2: SGHVS, FQNEAQ. V was pared by 2 bases and J by 2 bases, with 13 bases between. This CDR3 contains 15 residues. The CDR3 spells CASSLWATDAYEQYF. CDR3 DNA sequence: TGTGCCAGCAGCTTATGGGCTACTGACGCCTACGAGCAGTACTTC.

Here the CDR3 DNA reads TGTGCCAGCAGCTTAACCGGGTTGCACACCGGGGAGCTGTTTTTT. Protein sequence: CASSLTGLHTGELFF. V gene TRBV7-3 combines with J gene TRBJ2-2; D remains ambiguous. V dropped 0 bases and J dropped 3 bases, with 8 bases sitting between them. The CDR3 totals 15 residues. CDR1 and CDR2 from the germline V gene are SGHTA and FQGTGA.

The V and J genes are TRBV6-6 and TRBJ1-2; D remains unclear. V lost 0 bases, J lost 8 bases, and 13 bases lay in between. The V gene's germline CDR1 is MNHNY and CDR2 SVGAGI (reference sequence). The CDR3 loop spans 14 amino acids. In DNA, the CDR3 is TGTGCCAGCAGTTACTCGGCGGGTACGGGGGGCTACACCTTC. It specifies CASSYSAGTGGYTF.

Comments on this clone: The sample carries other DNA sequences with the same CDR3. The chain recombines TRBV30 with TRBJ1-1; D possibly corresponds to TRBD1 (6 bases). V was trimmed by 3 bases and J by 1 base, leaving 9 bases between them. Germline V CDR1 and CDR2: GTSNPN, SVGIG (reference sequence). This CDR3 is 13 amino acids long. CDR3 DNA sequence: TGTGCCTGGAGCCGGACAGCGAACACTGAAGCTTTCTTT. This codes for CAWSRTANTEAFF.

Note on this clone: Other DNA variants within this sample encode the same CDR3. The V and J genes are TRBV5-4 and TRBJ1-1; D unclear. This CDR3 region has 13 residues. V was shortened by 2 bases and J by 1 base, with 6 bases between the two germline ends. Per germline, CDR1 SGHNT and CDR2 YYREEE (reference sequence). CDR3 coding DNA: TGTGCCAGCAGCTTTGGAGGGAACACTGAAGCTTTCTTT. Encoded protein: CASSFGGNTEAFF.

The gene calls are TRBV11-2 and TRBJ1-3, with unresolved D. Germline CDR1 reads SGHAT; CDR2 reads FQNNGV. Trimming cost V 1 base and J 0 bases, with 7 bases left between them. There are 15 residues in the CDR3. CDR3 amino acids: CASSLGAVSGNTIYF. CDR3 sequence (DNA): TGTGCCAGCAGCTTAGGGGCAGTCTCTGGAAACACCATATATTTT.

The chain employs TRBV5-1 and TRBJ1-3, with TRBD1 matching over 7 bases. J was trimmed by 0 bases and V by 4 bases; bases with no gene match: 7. CDR3 length: 16 residues. From germline, CDR1 is SGHRS and CDR2 YFSETQ. The CDR3 bases are TGCGCCAGCAGCCCGGGACAGTTCCTCTCTGGAAACACCATATATTTT. Its translation is CASSPGQFLSGNTIYF.

This clone appeared a single time. The chain has TRBV6-1 and TRBJ2-6; maybe TRBD2 (5 bases). Trimming pared 4 bases from V and 0 bases from J, leaving 16 bases between. Per the germline V gene, CDR1 is MNHNS and CDR2 is SASEGT. This CDR3 contains 18 residues. CDR3 DNA sequence: TGTGCCAGCAGTGGCCGGTCAGGAGGATTCTCTGGGGCCAACGTCCTGACTTTC. Protein sequence: CASSGRSGGFSGANVLTF.

This chain joins TRBV5-8 and TRBJ2-1; TRBD1 matches 11 bases. V dropped 4 bases and J dropped 6; count of bases not matched to a gene: 9. Germline V gene data show CDR1 as SGHTS and CDR2 as YDEGEE. The CDR3 spans 16 residues. The CDR3 loop is CASSRILGTGGNEQFF. CDR3 sequence (DNA): TGTGCCAGCAGCCGCATTTTAGGGACAGGGGGCAATGAGCAGTTCTTC.

The chain is built from TRBV3-1 (or the pseudogene TRBV3-2) and TRBJ1-5; D possibly corresponds to TRBD1 (5 bases). The V end was cut by 4 bases, the J end by 11 bases, with 15 bases between. Looked up from germline, CDR1 is LGHDT and CDR2 is YNNKEL (reference sequence). This CDR3 spans 13 amino acids. The CDR3 here is CASSPGRGSAQHF. For the CDR3, the DNA is TGTGCCAGCAGCCCGGGGAGGGGATCGGCCCAGCATTTT.

The gene calls are TRBV2 and TRBJ1-1; 10 positions agree with TRBD1. Unmatched junction bases numbered 2, after V lost 6 bases and J lost 7 bases. CDR1 and CDR2 (germline): SNHLY, FYNNEI. CDR3 length: 12 residues. CDR3 in DNA: TGTGCCAGCAGAGGGGACAGGGGTGAAGCTTTCTTT. Its translation: CASRGDRGEAFF.

This sequence joins TRBV5-1 and TRBJ1-1; the match to TRBD1 covers 9 bases. The length of the CDR3 is 15 residues. Germline-derived CDR1 and CDR2 are SGHRS and YFSETQ. With V trimmed by 4 bases and J by 1 base, 5 bases remained unmatched. The CDR3 is CASSNGQGSNTEAFF. CDR3 in DNA: TGCGCCAGCAGCAACGGACAGGGGTCGAACACTGAAGCTTTCTTT.

The sample holds a few counts of this clone. The chain uses TRBV4-1 and TRBJ1-2; 10 bases line up with TRBD1. Germline CDR1 MGHRA, CDR2 YSYEKL. The CDR3 loop spans 13 amino acids. V trimming: 4 bases; J trimming: 6 bases; junction bases outside the gene matches: 2. CDR3 residues: CASSLTGGDGYTF. CDR3 DNA sequence: TGCGCCAGCAGCCTGACAGGGGGCGATGGCTACACCTTC.

The J gene is TRBJ2-1, the V gene TRBV2, with 16 bases fitting TRBD2. The CDR3 has 18 residues. With 6 bases clipped from V and 0 bases from J, the junction kept 5 bases outside the gene matches. Germline CDR1 and CDR2: SNHLY and FYNNEI. The CDR3 bases are TGTGCCAGCAGGGGACTAGCGGGGGGGCCCAGCTCCTACAATGAGCAGTTCTTC. Translated: CASRGLAGGPSSYNEQFF.

Only a few counts were recorded for this clone. The chain uses TRBV18 and TRBJ2-7; D unclear. Trimming shortened V by 2 bases and J by 3 bases, and 8 bases separated the two germline ends. The CDR3 totals 13 residues. Germline V gene sequence: CDR1 KGHSH, CDR2 LQKENI. CDR3 protein: CASSPIIYYEQYF. CDR3 DNA: TGTGCCAGCTCACCAATTATTTACTACGAGCAGTACTTC.